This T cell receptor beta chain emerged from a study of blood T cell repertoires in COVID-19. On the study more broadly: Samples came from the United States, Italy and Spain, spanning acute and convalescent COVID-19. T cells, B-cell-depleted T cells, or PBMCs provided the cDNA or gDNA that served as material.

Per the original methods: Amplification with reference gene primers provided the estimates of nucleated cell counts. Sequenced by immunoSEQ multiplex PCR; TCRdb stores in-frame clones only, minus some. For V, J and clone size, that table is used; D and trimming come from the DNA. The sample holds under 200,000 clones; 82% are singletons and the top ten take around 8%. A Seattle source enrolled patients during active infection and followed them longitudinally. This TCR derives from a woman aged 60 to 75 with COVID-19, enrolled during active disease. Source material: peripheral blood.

CDR3 loop: CASSEQGLAKNIQYF. CDR3 DNA sequence: TGTGCCAGCAGTGAACAGGGACTAGCCAAAAACATTCAGTACTTC. The V gene is TRBV2, the J gene TRBJ2-4; D is perhaps TRBD2 (6 bases). The V and J ends lost 2 bases and 0 bases respectively, with 8 bases between them. Germline V gene lookup returns CDR1 SNHLY and CDR2 FYNNEI. This CDR3 comprises 15 residues.